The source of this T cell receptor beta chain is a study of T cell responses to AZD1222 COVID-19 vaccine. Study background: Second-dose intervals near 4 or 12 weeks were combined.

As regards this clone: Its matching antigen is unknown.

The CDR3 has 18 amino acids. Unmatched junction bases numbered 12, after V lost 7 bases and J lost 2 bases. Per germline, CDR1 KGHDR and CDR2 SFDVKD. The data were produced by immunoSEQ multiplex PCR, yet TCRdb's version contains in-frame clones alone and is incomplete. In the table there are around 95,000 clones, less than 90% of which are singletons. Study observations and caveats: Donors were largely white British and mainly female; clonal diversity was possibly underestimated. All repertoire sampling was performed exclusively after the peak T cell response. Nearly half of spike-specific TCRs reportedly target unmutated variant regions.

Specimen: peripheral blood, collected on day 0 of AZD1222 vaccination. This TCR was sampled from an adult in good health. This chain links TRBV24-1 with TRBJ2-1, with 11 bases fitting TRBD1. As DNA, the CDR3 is TGTGCCACCAGACCGGGACAGGGGGTAGAGAATACCTACAATGAGCAGTTCTTC. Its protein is CATRPGQGVENTYNEQFF.